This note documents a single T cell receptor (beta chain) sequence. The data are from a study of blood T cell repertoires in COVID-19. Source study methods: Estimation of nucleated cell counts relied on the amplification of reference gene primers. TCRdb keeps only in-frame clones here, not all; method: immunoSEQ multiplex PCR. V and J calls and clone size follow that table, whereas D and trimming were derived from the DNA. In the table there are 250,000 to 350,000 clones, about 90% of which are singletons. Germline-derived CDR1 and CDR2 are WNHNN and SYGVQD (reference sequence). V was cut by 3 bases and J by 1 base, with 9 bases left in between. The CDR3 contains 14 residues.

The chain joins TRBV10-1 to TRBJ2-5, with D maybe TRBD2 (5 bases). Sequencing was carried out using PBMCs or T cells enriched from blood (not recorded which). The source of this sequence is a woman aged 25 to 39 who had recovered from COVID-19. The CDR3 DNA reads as TGCGCCAGCAGTGACCCCGGGGTCCAAGAGACCCAGTACTTC. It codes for CASSDPGVQETQYF.